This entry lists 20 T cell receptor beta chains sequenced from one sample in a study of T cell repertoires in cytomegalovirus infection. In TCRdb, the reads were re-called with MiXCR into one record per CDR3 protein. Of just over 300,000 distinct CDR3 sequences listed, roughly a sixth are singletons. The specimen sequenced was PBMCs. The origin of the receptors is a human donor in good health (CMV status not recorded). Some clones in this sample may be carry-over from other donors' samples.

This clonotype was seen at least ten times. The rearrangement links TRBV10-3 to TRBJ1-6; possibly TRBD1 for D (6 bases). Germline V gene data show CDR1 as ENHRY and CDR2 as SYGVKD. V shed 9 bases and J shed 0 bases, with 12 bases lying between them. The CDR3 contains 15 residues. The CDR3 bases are TGTGCCATACGGACAGCTATCTCCTATAATTCACCCCTCCACTTT. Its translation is CAIRTAISYNSPLHF.

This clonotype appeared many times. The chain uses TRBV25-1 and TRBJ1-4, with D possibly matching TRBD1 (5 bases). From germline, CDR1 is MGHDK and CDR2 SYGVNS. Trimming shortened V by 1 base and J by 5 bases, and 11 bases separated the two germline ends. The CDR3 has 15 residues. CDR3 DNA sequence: TGTGCCAGCAGTGAATTGGGCCAGGGAAATGAAAAACTGTTTTTT. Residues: CASSELGQGNEKLFF.

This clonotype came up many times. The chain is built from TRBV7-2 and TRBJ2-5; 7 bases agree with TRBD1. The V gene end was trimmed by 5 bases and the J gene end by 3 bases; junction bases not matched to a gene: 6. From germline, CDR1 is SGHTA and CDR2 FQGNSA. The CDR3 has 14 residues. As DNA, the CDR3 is TGTGCCAGCAGCCTCTCCGACAGGGAAGAGACCCAGTACTTC. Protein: CASSLSDREETQYF.

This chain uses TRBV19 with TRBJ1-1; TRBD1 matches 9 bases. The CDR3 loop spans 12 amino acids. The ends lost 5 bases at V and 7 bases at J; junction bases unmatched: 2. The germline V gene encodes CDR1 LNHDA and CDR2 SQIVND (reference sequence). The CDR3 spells CASSDRGIEAFF. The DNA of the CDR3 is TGTGCCAGTAGTGACAGGGGGATTGAAGCTTTCTTT.

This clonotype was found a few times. CDR3 sequence reads: CASSLALGLKYNEQFF. Written as DNA, the CDR3 is TGTGCCAGCAGCTTGGCGTTGGGCCTTAAGTACAATGAGCAGTTCTTC. This chain connects TRBV5-4 to TRBJ2-1, with D unclear. The CDR3 has 16 residues. Germline V gene sequence: CDR1 SGHNT, CDR2 YYREEE (reference sequence). Trimming left V 0 bases short and J 4 bases short, with 14 bases between.

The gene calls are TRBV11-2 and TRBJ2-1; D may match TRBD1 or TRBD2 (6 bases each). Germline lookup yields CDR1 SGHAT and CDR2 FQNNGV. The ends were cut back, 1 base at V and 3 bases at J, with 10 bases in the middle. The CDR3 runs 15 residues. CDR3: CASSLAGAGYNEQFF. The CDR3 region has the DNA TGTGCCAGCAGCTTAGCGGGGGCGGGCTACAATGAGCAGTTCTTC.

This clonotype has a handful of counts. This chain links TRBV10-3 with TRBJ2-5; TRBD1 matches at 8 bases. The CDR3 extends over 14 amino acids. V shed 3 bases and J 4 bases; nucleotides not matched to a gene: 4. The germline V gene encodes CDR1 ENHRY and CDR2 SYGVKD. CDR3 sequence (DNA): TGTGCCATCAGTGACAGGGGGCTTGGAGAGACCCAGTACTTC. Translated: CAISDRGLGETQYF.

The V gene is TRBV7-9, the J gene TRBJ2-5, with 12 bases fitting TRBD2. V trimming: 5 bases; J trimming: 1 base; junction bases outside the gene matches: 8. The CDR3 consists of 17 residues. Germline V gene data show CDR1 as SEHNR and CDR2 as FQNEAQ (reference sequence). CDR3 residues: CASSPRTSGVIQETQYF. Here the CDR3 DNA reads TGTGCCAGCAGCCCGAGGACTAGCGGGGTGATCCAAGAGACCCAGTACTTC.

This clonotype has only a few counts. The CDR3 here is CASSYTGGADQPQHF. DNA for the CDR3: TGTGCCAGCAGTTATACAGGGGGCGCGGATCAGCCCCAGCATTTT. The chain employs TRBV6-5 and TRBJ1-5; the match to TRBD1 covers 9 bases. The CDR3 loop spans 15 amino acids. The V gene end was trimmed by 3 bases and the J gene end by 5 bases; junction bases not matched to a gene: 5. Germline V lookup: CDR1 MNHEY, CDR2 SVGAGI.

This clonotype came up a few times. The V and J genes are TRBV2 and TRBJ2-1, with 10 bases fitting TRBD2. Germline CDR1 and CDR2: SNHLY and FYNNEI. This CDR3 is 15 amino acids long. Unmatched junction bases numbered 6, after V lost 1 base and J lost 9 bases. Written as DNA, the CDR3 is TGTGCCAGCAGTGAAGGCAGCGGGGGGGCCGCTGAGCAGTTCTTC. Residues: CASSEGSGGAAEQFF.

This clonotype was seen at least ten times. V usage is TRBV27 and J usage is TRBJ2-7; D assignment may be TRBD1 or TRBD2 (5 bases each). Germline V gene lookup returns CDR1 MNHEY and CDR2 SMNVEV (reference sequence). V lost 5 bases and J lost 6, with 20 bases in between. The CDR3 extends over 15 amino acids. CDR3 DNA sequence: TGTGCCAGCAGTCGGGGTTGGGGTGAAGGGGTCGAGCAGTACTTC. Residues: CASSRGWGEGVEQYF.

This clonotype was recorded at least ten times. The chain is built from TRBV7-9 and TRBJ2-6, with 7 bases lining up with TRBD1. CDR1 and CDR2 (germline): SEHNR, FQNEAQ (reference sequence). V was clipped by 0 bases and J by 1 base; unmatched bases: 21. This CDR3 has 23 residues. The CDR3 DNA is TGTGCCAGCAGCTTAGCGGATGGAATCCCATACCGGGACAGTCAGTCTGGGGCCAACGTCCTGACTTTC. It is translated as CASSLADGIPYRDSQSGANVLTF.

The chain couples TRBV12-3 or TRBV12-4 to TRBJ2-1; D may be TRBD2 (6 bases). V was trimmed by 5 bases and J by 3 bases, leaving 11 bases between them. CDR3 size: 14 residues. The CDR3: CASSPPTSYNEQFF. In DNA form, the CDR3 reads TGTGCCAGCAGTCCCCCGACTAGCTACAATGAGCAGTTCTTC.

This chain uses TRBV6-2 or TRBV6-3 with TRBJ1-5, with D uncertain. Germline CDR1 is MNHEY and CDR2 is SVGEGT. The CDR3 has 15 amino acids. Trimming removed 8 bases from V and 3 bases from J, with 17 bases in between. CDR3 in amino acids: CASGLQGQTNQPQHF. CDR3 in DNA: TGTGCCAGCGGTCTCCAAGGCCAGACCAATCAGCCCCAGCATTTT.

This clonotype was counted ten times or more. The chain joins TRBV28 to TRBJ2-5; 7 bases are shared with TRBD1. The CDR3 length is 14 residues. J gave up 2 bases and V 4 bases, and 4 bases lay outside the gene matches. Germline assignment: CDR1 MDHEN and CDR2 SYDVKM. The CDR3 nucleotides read TGTGCCAGCAGTTCCGACAGGGAACAAGAGACCCAGTACTTC. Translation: CASSSDREQETQYF.

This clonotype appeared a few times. CDR3 nucleotide sequence: TGTGCCAGCAGCCTCCTCGGGGGGGCGAACACTGAAGCTTTCTTT. Its protein product is CASSLLGGANTEAFF. The chain joins TRBV3-1 to TRBJ1-1; tentatively, D is TRBD1 (6 bases). Germline lookup yields CDR1 LGHDT and CDR2 YNNKEL (reference sequence). The germline V and J ends were trimmed by 4 bases and 1 base, with 13 bases remaining between them. The CDR3 has 15 residues. Full variable domain (rest looked up from reference TRBV3-1 and TRBJ1-1): DTAVSQTPKYLVTQMGNDKSIKCEQNLGHDTMYWYKQDSKKFLKIMFSYNNKELIINETVPNRFSPKSPDKAHLNLHINSLELGDSAVYFCASSLLGGANTEAFFGQGTRLTVV.

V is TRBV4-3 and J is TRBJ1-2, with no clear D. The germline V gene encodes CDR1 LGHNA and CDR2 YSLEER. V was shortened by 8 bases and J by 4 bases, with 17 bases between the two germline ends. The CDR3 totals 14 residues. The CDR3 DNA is TGCGCCAGCCGGGCTACCCAGGATTTCTATGGCTACACCTTC. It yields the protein CASRATQDFYGYTF.

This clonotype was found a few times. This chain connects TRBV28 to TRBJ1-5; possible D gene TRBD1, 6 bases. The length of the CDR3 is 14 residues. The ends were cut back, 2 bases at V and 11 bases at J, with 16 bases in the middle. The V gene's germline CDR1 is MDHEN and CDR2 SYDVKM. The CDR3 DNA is TGTGCCAGCAGTTTAGGGGGCCTCTCCCGGGCCCAGCATTTT. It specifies CASSLGGLSRAQHF.

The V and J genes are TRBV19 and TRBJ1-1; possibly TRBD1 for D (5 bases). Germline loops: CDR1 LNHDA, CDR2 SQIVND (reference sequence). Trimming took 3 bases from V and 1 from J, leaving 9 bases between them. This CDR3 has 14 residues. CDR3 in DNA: TGTGCCAGTAGTATGGGGCCAGCGAACACTGAAGCTTTCTTT. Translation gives CASSMGPANTEAFF.

CDR3 loop: CASSLAAGEGYTF. DNA of the CDR3: TGTGCCAGCAGCTTAGCGGCAGGAGAAGGCTACACCTTC. This chain joins TRBV11-2 and TRBJ1-2; D gene unclear. Per germline, CDR1 SGHAT and CDR2 FQNNGV. Trimming shortened V by 1 base and J by 8 bases, and 11 bases separated the two germline ends. This CDR3 has 13 residues.